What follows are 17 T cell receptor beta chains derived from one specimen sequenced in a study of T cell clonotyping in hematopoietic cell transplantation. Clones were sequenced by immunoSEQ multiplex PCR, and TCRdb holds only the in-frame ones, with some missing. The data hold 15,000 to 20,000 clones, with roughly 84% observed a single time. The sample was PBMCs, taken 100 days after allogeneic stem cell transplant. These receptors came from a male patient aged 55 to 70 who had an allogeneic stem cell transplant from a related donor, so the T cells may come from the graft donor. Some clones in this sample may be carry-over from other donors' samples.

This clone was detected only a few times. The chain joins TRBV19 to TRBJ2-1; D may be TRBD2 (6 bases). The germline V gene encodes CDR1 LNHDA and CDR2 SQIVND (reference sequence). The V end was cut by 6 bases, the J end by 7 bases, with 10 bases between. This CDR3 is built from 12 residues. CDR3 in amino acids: CASSPTSNEQFF. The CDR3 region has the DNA TGTGCCAGTAGCCCGACTAGTAATGAGCAGTTCTTC. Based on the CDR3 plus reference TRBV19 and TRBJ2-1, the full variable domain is DGGITQSPKYLFRKEGQNVTLSCEQNLNHDAMYWYRQDPGQGLRLIYYSQIVNDFQKGDIAEGYSVSREKKESFPLTVTSAQKNPTAFYLCASSPTSNEQFFGPGTRLTVL.

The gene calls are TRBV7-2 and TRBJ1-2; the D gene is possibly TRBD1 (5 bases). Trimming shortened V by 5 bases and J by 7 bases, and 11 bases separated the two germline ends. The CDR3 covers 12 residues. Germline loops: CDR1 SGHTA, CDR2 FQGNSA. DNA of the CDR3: TGTGCCAGCAGCATTCAGGGTCCTGGCTACACCTTC. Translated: CASSIQGPGYTF.

For the CDR3, the DNA is TGCGCCAGCAGCCAAAACCAGGGGTTTGAGCAGTACTTC. Protein product: CASSQNQGFEQYF. The V gene is TRBV4-1, the J gene TRBJ2-7; the D gene is possibly TRBD1 (6 bases). With 2 bases removed from V and 7 bases from J, the gap between germline ends came to 12 bases. Germline V gene sequence: CDR1 MGHRA, CDR2 YSYEKL. The CDR3 runs to 13 residues.

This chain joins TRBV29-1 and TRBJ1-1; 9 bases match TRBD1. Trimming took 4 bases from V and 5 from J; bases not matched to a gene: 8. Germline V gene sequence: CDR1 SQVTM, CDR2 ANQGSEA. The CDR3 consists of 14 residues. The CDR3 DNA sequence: TGCAGCGTTGTGAACAGGGGGCAAGTGACTGAAGCTTTCTTT. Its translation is CSVVNRGQVTEAFF.

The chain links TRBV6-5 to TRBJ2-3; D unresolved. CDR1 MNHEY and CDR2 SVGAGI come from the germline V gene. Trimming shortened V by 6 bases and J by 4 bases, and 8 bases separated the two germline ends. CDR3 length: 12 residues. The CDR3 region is CASRQNPDTQYF. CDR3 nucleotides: TGTGCCAGCAGACAGAACCCAGATACGCAGTATTTT.

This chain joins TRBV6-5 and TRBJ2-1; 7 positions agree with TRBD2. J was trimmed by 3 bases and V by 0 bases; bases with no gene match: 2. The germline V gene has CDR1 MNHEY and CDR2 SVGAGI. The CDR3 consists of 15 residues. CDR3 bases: TGTGCCAGCAGTTACTCGGGGGACTACTACAATGAGCAGTTCTTC. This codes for CASSYSGDYYNEQFF.

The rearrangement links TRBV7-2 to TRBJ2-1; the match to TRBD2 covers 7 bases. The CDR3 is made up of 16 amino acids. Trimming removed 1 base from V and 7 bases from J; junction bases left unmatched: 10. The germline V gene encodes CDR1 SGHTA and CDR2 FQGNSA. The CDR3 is CASSLDGGGVVNEQFF. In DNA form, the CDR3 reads TGTGCCAGCAGCTTAGATGGCGGGGGAGTGGTGAATGAGCAGTTCTTC.

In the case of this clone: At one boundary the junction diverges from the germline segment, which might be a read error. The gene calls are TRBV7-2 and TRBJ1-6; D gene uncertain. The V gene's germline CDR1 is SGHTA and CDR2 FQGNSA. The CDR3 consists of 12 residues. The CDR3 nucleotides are TGTGCCAGCAGCCCCTTTGATTCCCCCCTCCACTTT. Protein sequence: CASSPFDSPLHF.

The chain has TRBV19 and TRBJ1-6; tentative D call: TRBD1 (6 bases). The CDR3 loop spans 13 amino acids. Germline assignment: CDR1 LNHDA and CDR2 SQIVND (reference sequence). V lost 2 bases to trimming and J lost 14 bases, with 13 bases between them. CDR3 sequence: CASSISYGGTLHF. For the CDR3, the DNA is TGTGCCAGTAGTATATCGTACGGGGGCACCCTCCACTTT.

The CDR3 DNA sequence: TGTGCCAGCAGTCGACAGGGAGGGGTATATGAAAAACTGTTTTTT. Protein sequence: CASSRQGGVYEKLFF. The chain is built from TRBV6-1 and TRBJ1-4; 7 bases line up with TRBD1. CDR3 size: 15 residues. Germline trimming cut 5 bases from V and 6 bases from J; bases unmatched to any gene: 9. CDR1 is MNHNS and CDR2 is SASEGT in the germline V gene.

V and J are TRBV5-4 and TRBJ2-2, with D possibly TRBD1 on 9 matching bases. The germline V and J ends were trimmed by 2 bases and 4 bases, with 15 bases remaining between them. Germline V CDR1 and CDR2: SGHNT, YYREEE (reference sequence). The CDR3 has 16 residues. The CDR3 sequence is CASSFIAGQGTGELFF. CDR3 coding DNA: TGTGCCAGCAGCTTTATAGCGGGACAGGGCACCGGGGAGCTGTTTTTT.

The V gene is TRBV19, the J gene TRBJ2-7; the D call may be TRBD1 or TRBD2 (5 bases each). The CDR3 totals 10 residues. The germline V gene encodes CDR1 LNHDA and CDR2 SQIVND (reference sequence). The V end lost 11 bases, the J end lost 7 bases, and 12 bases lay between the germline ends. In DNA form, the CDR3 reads TGTGCCGACCGGGACCATGAGCAGTACTTC. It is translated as CADRDHEQYF.

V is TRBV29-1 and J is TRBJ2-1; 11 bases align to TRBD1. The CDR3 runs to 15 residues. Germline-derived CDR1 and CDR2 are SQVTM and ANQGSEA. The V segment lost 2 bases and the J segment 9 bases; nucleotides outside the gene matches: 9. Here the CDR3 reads CSVESRDRGYVEQFF. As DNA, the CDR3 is TGCAGCGTTGAATCGCGGGACAGGGGGTATGTTGAGCAGTTCTTC.

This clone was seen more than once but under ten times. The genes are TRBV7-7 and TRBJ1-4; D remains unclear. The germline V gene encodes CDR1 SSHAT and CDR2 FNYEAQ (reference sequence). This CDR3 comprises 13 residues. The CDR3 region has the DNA TGTGGCATAGGAGAAGGGCTTCGGGAAAAACTGTTTTTT. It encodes CGIGEGLREKLFF.

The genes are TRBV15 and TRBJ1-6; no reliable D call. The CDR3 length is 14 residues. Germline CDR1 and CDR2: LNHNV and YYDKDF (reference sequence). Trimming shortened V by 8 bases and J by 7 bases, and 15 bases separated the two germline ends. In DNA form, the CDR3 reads TGTGCCACCTCGCCTGAAACCCAAAATTCACCCCTCCACTTT. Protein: CATSPETQNSPLHF.

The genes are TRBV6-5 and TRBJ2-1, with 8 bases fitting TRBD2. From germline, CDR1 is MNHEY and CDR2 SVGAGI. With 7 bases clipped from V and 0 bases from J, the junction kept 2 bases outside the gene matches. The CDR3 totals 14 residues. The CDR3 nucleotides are TGTGCCAGCACCGGGACTAGCTCCTACAATGAGCAGTTCTTC. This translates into CASTGTSSYNEQFF.

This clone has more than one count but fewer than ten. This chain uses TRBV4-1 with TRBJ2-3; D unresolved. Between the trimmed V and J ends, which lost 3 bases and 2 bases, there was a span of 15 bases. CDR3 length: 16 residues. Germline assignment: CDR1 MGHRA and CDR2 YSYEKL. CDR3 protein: CASSHVNLVTTDTQYF. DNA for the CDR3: TGCGCCAGCAGCCACGTCAACCTGGTCACCACAGATACGCAGTATTTT.